This passage covers 8 T cell receptor beta chains from one sample sequenced in a study of cytomegalovirus exposure and HLA in healthy donors. PCR was performed using 60 Vbeta and 13 Jbeta primers. The method was immunoSEQ multiplex PCR; TCRdb's version includes in-frame clones alone and lacks a portion of them. This sample has around 150,000 clones, with over 65% found just once. Material: PBMCs. Source of these receptors: a man between 18 and 35 years old in good health and CMV-seropositive.

The chain links TRBV7-8 to TRBJ1-5; D is unresolved. CDR3 size: 12 residues. V lost 1 base to trimming and J lost 8 bases, with 6 bases between them. Germline CDR1 and CDR2: SGHVS and FQNEAQ. CDR3 bases: TGTGCCAGCAGCTTAGAGAGGGAGCCCCAGCATTTT. Translated, it gives CASSLEREPQHF.

Notes on this clone: The sample holds other DNA sequences that translate to the same CDR3. The chain uses TRBV27 and TRBJ2-1, with 9 bases matching TRBD2. J was trimmed by 4 bases and V by 0 bases; bases with no gene match: 4. This CDR3 has 16 residues. Germline V gene data show CDR1 as MNHEY and CDR2 as SMNVEV (reference sequence). CDR3 in amino acids: CASSLSAGGLYNEQFF. In nucleotides, the CDR3 is TGTGCCAGCAGTTTATCTGCGGGAGGGCTTTACAATGAGCAGTTCTTC.

This clone was counted once. The chain has TRBV19 and TRBJ1-1, with a tentative D call TRBD1 (6 bases). Germline V CDR1 and CDR2: LNHDA, SQIVND (reference sequence). This CDR3 region has 14 residues. The ends were cut back, 4 bases at V and 2 bases at J, with 11 bases in the middle. The CDR3 reads CASSTPGDNTEAFF. CDR3 coding DNA: TGTGCCAGTAGTACTCCAGGGGACAACACTGAAGCTTTCTTT.

V and J are TRBV7-6 and TRBJ2-2, with 7 bases that match TRBD1. The germline CDR1 and CDR2 sequences are SGHVS and FNYEAQ. This CDR3 spans 15 amino acids. The trim removed 5 bases at V and 2 bases at J, leaving 5 bases unmatched. CDR3 in amino acids: CASSQTGLNTGELFF. CDR3 nucleotide sequence: TGTGCCAGCAGCCAGACAGGGCTTAACACCGGGGAGCTGTTTTTT. Full variable domain (remainder filled in from reference TRBV7-6 and TRBJ2-2): GAGVSQSPRYKVTKRGQDVALRCDPISGHVSLYWYRQALGQGPEFLTYFNYEAQQDKSGLPNDRFSAERPEGSISTLTIQRTEQRDSAMYRCASSQTGLNTGELFFGEGSRLTVL.

The chain employs TRBV6-1 and TRBJ2-5, with 10 positions matching TRBD2. Losses at the gene ends were 2 bases for V and 5 bases for J; bases not matched to a gene: 11. The CDR3 totals 17 residues. CDR1 and CDR2 from the germline V gene are MNHNS and SASEGT. CDR3 nucleotides: TGTGCCAGCAGTGAAAGTGTAAGAGCGGGAGGGCCCGAGACCCAGTACTTC. It yields the protein CASSESVRAGGPETQYF.

This clone was detected a few times. The chain has TRBV15 and TRBJ1-1; D is undetermined. This CDR3 is 14 amino acids long. Germline loops: CDR1 LNHNV, CDR2 YYDKDF (reference sequence). Trimming removed 0 bases from V and 1 base from J, with 6 bases in between. Here the CDR3 reads CATSRDRRNTEAFF. The CDR3 DNA reads TGTGCCACCAGCAGAGATAGGAGGAACACTGAAGCTTTCTTT.

The chain is built from TRBV15 and TRBJ1-1; D is unclear. Per the germline V gene, CDR1 is LNHNV and CDR2 is YYDKDF (reference sequence). The CDR3 runs to 13 residues. Trimming stripped 5 bases from V and 3 bases from J, with 10 bases between. Here the CDR3 DNA reads TGTGCCACCAGCCGGGAAAGAGACACTGAAGCTTTCTTT. Residues: CATSRERDTEAFF.

J is TRBJ1-6 and V is TRBV6-1; D is perhaps TRBD1 (5 bases). The V gene lost 1 base and the J gene lost 10 bases, with 14 bases spanning the gap. The CDR3 contains 15 residues. Germline V lookup: CDR1 MNHNS, CDR2 SASEGT. CDR3 protein: CASSEVRTPPSPLHF. The CDR3 coding sequence is TGTGCCAGCAGTGAAGTTAGGACACCCCCCTCACCCCTCCACTTT.